One and the same sample provided the 32 T cell receptor beta chains below, sequenced in a study of T cells in Graves' hyperthyroidism and ophthalmopathy. Amplification of TCR beta CDR3 regions was performed using RNA transcripts as template. The TCR CDR3 was amplified in a first-round RT-PCR using the HTBI primer set. A single record per CDR3 protein comes from TCRdb applying MiXCR to the multiplex PCR reads. The data contain a few hundred thousand distinct CDR3 sequences, about 15% of them singletons. Sequenced input: blood. The receptors were gathered from a woman younger than 45 with Graves' hyperthyroidism.

This clonotype occurred a few times. This chain links TRBV10-3 with TRBJ1-3; D remains ambiguous. CDR3 length: 15 amino acids. Germline CDR1 and CDR2: ENHRY and SYGVKD. Trimming left V 7 bases short and J 0 bases short, with 13 bases between. The CDR3 loop is CAITQTENSGNTIYF. Here the CDR3 DNA reads TGTGCCATCACCCAGACGGAGAACTCTGGAAACACCATATATTTT.

In its sample, this clonotype was seen a few times. The rearrangement uses TRBV29-1 and TRBJ2-1; TRBD2 aligns across 7 bases. There are 13 residues in the CDR3. Trimming removed 4 bases from V and 9 bases from J; junction bases left unmatched: 9. Germline V gene lookup returns CDR1 SQVTM and CDR2 ANQGSEA. The CDR3 loop reads CSVAGTSGGEQFF. CDR3 nucleotides: TGCAGCGTTGCGGGGACCTCGGGGGGTGAGCAGTTCTTC.

This clonotype showed up many times. The CDR3 sequence: CASSYLSTGNTGELFF. Written as DNA, the CDR3 is TGTGCCAGCAGTTACCTCTCTACAGGGAACACCGGGGAGCTGTTTTTT. The rearrangement joins TRBV6-6 to TRBJ2-2, with D tentatively TRBD1 (5 bases). This CDR3 has 16 residues. Per the germline V gene, CDR1 is MNHNY and CDR2 is SVGAGI (reference sequence). V dropped 2 bases and J dropped 1 base, with 11 bases sitting between them.

This clonotype showed up just a few times. This sequence joins TRBV7-9 and TRBJ1-2; no reliable D call. V was cut by 5 bases and J by 4 bases, with 11 bases left in between. This CDR3 is 13 amino acids long. Germline CDR1 SEHNR, CDR2 FQNEAQ (reference sequence). DNA for the CDR3: TGTGCCAGCAGCGCCCAGGCGGCCTATGGCTACACCTTC. It yields the protein CASSAQAAYGYTF.

This clonotype was observed a few times. The chain uses TRBV6-1 and TRBJ2-2, with 7 bases fitting TRBD2. Germline V gene sequence: CDR1 MNHNS, CDR2 SASEGT. The CDR3 sequence is 14 residues long. V lost 7 bases, J lost 4 bases, and 6 bases stayed unmatched. CDR3 protein: CASILAMGTGELFF. CDR3 nucleotides: TGTGCCAGCATACTAGCGATGGGCACCGGGGAGCTGTTTTTT.

The chain has TRBV7-9 and TRBJ2-2, with 8 bases lining up with TRBD2. Germline values: CDR1 SEHNR, CDR2 FQNEAQ (reference sequence). The CDR3 runs 15 residues. The V and J ends lost 5 bases and 6 bases, in that order; junction bases with no gene match: 8. CDR3 protein: CASSTPGRASGELFF. The CDR3 region has the DNA TGTGCCAGCAGCACCCCCGGGAGGGCTTCCGGGGAGCTGTTTTTT.

This clonotype was detected many times. At one of its ends the junction is not consistent with the germline gene, which may arise from a read error. V and J are TRBV12-3 or TRBV12-4 and TRBJ2-7, with 11 bases fitting TRBD2. CDR3 length: 15 amino acids. CDR3 nucleotides: TGTGCCAGCAGTGTAGCGGGAGGGACTTCCTACGAGCAGTACTTC. Translated, it gives CASSVAGGTSYEQYF.

The chain joins TRBV4-2 to TRBJ2-1; D unresolved. Germline V gene data show CDR1 as LGHNA and CDR2 as YNFKEQ. V was cut by 6 bases and J by 0 bases, with 15 bases left in between. This CDR3 spans 16 amino acids. CDR3 in DNA: TGTGCCAGCAGTTCAGAAATGGCTAGCTCCTACAATGAGCAGTTCTTC. Its protein product is CASSSEMASSYNEQFF.

This clonotype has just a few counts. V is TRBV30 and J is TRBJ2-2; a possible D gene is TRBD2 (5 bases). Between the trimmed V and J ends, which lost 0 bases and 3 bases, there was a span of 11 bases. This CDR3 region has 15 residues. Germline V gives CDR1 GTSNPN, CDR2 SVGIG (reference sequence). Here the CDR3 reads CAWSVSGLDTGELFF. CDR3 sequence (DNA): TGTGCCTGGAGTGTAAGTGGACTGGACACCGGGGAGCTGTTTTTT.

The sample holds a few counts of this clonotype. The rearrangement joins TRBV20-1 to TRBJ1-6, with TRBD1 as a possible D gene (5 bases). The V end lost 0 bases, the J end lost 5 bases, and 20 bases lay between the germline ends. Germline V gives CDR1 DFQATT, CDR2 SNEGSKA (reference sequence). CDR3 length: 18 amino acids. The CDR3 DNA follows: TGCAGTGCTAGAGAGGGGGGATTGTGGGTGGTCGATAATTCACCCCTCCACTTT. It translates to CSAREGGLWVVDNSPLHF.

The chain combines TRBV7-9 with TRBJ2-3; no reliable D call. Germline CDR1 reads SEHNR; CDR2 reads FQNEAQ (reference sequence). This CDR3 has 14 residues. V gave up 7 bases and J gave up 4 bases, with 15 bases separating them. CDR3 DNA: TGTGCCAGCACCGGAAGCCTAGAACCAGATACGCAGTATTTT. Translating it yields CASTGSLEPDTQYF.

The chain combines TRBV3-1 with TRBJ1-5; 7 bases are a match to TRBD1. CDR3 length: 15 residues. CDR1 is LGHDT, CDR2 YNNKEL, per germline (reference sequence). Trimming took 2 bases from V and 5 from J; bases not matched to a gene: 6. CDR3 sequence (DNA): TGTGCCAGCAGCCAAACAGGGGATCCAGATCAGCCCCAGCATTTT. Amino acids: CASSQTGDPDQPQHF.

This clonotype appeared many times. The chain links TRBV12-3 or TRBV12-4 to TRBJ1-5, with D tentatively TRBD1 (5 bases). V lost 8 bases to trimming and J lost 1 base, with 12 bases between them. The CDR3 runs 14 residues. For the CDR3, the DNA is TGTGCCAGCCGCAAGCAGGGCAGCAATCAGCCCCAGCATTTT. This encodes CASRKQGSNQPQHF.

This clonotype occurred many times. The chain has TRBV28 and TRBJ2-7; 7 nucleotides agree with TRBD2. The CDR3 spans 14 residues. CDR1 and CDR2 from the germline V gene are MDHEN and SYDVKM. V shed 6 bases, J shed 3 bases, and the junction held 8 bases outside the gene matches. The CDR3 DNA sequence: TGTGCCAGCAGCGAAGATCCGGGGGGCTACGAGCAGTACTTC. This gives the protein CASSEDPGGYEQYF.

This sequence joins TRBV4-1 and TRBJ2-1, with a possible D match to TRBD2 (6 bases). The CDR3 spans 16 residues. V lost 2 bases to trimming and J lost 5 bases, with 16 bases between them. Germline V gene data show CDR1 as MGHRA and CDR2 as YSYEKL. CDR3 residues: CASSQYWGEPDNEQFF. As DNA, the CDR3 is TGCGCCAGCAGCCAATACTGGGGGGAGCCCGACAATGAGCAGTTCTTC.

This chain connects TRBV5-5 to TRBJ2-3, with 9 nucleotides matching TRBD2. The V and J ends lost 3 bases and 1 base, in that order; junction bases with no gene match: 6. The CDR3 has 16 residues. CDR1 and CDR2 (germline): SGHKS, YYEKEE (reference sequence). CDR3 DNA sequence: TGTGCCAGCAGCTGGAGACTAGCGGACCGCACAGATACGCAGTATTTT. Translated, it gives CASSWRLADRTDTQYF. Using reference TRBV5-5 and TRBJ2-3 for the parts outside the CDR3, the full variable domain is DAGVTQSPTHLIKTRGQQVTLRCSPISGHKSVSWYQQVLGQGPQFIFQYYEKEERGRGNFPDRFSARQFPNYSSELNVNALLLGDSALYLCASSWRLADRTDTQYFGPGTRLTVL.

This clonotype was observed many times. This chain joins TRBV15 and TRBJ2-3, with 7 bases fitting TRBD2. The CDR3 has 15 residues. V shed 4 bases and J 4 bases; nucleotides not matched to a gene: 8. Germline CDR1 and CDR2: LNHNV and YYDKDF (reference sequence). The CDR3 spells CATSTLTLAADTQYF. The CDR3 bases are TGTGCCACCAGCACCCTCACCCTAGCGGCAGATACGCAGTATTTT. Supplemented by reference TRBV15 and TRBJ2-3, the full variable domain reads DAMVIQNPRYQVTQFGKPVTLSCSQTLNHNVMYWYQQKSSQAPKLLFHYYDKDFNNEADTPDNFQSRRPNTSFCFLDIRSPGLGDTAMYLCATSTLTLAADTQYFGPGTRLTVL.

The chain combines TRBV7-9 with TRBJ2-7; 7 nucleotides match TRBD2. The CDR3 sequence is 14 residues long. The V gene end was trimmed by 5 bases and the J gene end by 6 bases; junction bases not matched to a gene: 10. Per germline, CDR1 SEHNR and CDR2 FQNEAQ (reference sequence). CDR3 loop: CASSPRREPGEQYF. The CDR3 DNA reads as TGTGCCAGCAGCCCTCGGCGGGAGCCCGGCGAGCAGTACTTC.

A few counts support this clonotype. The chain uses TRBV15 and TRBJ2-6; unclear D gene. Trimming pared 3 bases from V and 4 bases from J, leaving 10 bases between. This CDR3 is built from 15 residues. Germline values: CDR1 LNHNV, CDR2 YYDKDF (reference sequence). Here the CDR3 DNA reads TGTGCCACCAGCAGTGGAACTCTGGGGGCCAACGTCCTGACTTTC. Translating it yields CATSSGTLGANVLTF.

This clonotype was recorded at least ten times. V and J are TRBV30 and TRBJ1-1; 9 positions match TRBD1. Germline V gene lookup returns CDR1 GTSNPN and CDR2 SVGIG (reference sequence). With V trimmed by 2 bases and J by 1 base, 5 bases remained unmatched. This CDR3 is built from 15 residues. The CDR3 sequence is CAWSSNRGPNTEAFF. CDR3 bases: TGTGCCTGGAGTTCAAACAGGGGGCCGAACACTGAAGCTTTCTTT. Filled out from reference TRBV30 and TRBJ1-1, the complete variable domain reads SQTIHQWPATLVQPVGSPLSLECTVEGTSNPNLYWYRQAAGRGLQLLFYSVGIGQISSEVPQNLSASRPQDRQFILSSKKLLLSDSGFYLCAWSSNRGPNTEAFFGQGTRLTVV.

This clonotype has a count of ten or more. The genes are TRBV28 and TRBJ2-7, with D perhaps TRBD1 (6 bases). Germline loops: CDR1 MDHEN, CDR2 SYDVKM. V lost 4 bases to trimming and J lost 4 bases, with 14 bases between them. The CDR3 runs 14 residues. The CDR3 bases are TGTGCCAGCAGTTCTTCCCGGACAGCTTACGAGCAGTACTTC. Its translation is CASSSSRTAYEQYF.

This clonotype was counted at least ten times. CDR3 in DNA: TGTGCCAGCTCACCGGACAGGCCCTACGAGCAGTACTTC. It is translated as CASSPDRPYEQYF. V is TRBV18 and J is TRBJ2-7; 7 bases line up with TRBD1. Looked up from germline, CDR1 is KGHSH and CDR2 is LQKENI. The ends lost 3 bases at V and 2 bases at J; junction bases unmatched: 1. This CDR3 spans 13 amino acids.

This clonotype showed up many times. The V and J genes are TRBV15 and TRBJ2-1; TRBD2 aligns across 9 bases. J gave up 0 bases and V 2 bases, and 11 bases lay outside the gene matches. The CDR3 is 19 amino acids. Germline-derived CDR1 and CDR2 are LNHNV and YYDKDF (reference sequence). Here the CDR3 reads CATSRPSHSGSLSYNEQFF. The CDR3 DNA reads TGTGCCACCAGCAGACCCTCCCATAGCGGGAGTCTCTCCTACAATGAGCAGTTCTTC.

This clonotype was detected many times. The V call is TRBV12-3 or TRBV12-4, the J call TRBJ2-3, with 10 nucleotides matching TRBD1. The CDR3 extends over 15 amino acids. V shed 5 bases, J shed 2 bases, and the junction held 4 bases outside the gene matches. CDR3 amino acids: CASSPGQGFTDTQYF. The CDR3 coding sequence is TGTGCCAGCAGTCCGGGACAGGGGTTCACAGATACGCAGTATTTT.

This clonotype occurred once. This chain links TRBV10-3 with TRBJ2-4; 9 bases match TRBD1. The V gene end was trimmed by 8 bases and the J gene end by 2 bases; junction bases not matched to a gene: 19. CDR1 and CDR2 (germline): ENHRY, SYGVKD. The CDR3 runs 19 residues. The CDR3 DNA is TGTGCCATCTATGGGACAGGGTCCCCTACCGCTTCGTCCAAAAACATTCAGTACTTC. Protein: CAIYGTGSPTASSKNIQYF.

This clonotype turned up a few times. This chain uses TRBV29-1 with TRBJ2-2, with TRBD2 matching 12 bases. Germline CDR1 SQVTM, CDR2 ANQGSEA. The CDR3 totals 15 residues. Trimming at V came to 2 bases and at J to 7 bases, leaving 5 bases not matched to a gene. The CDR3 is CSVESLAGGGGELFF. The CDR3 region has the DNA TGCAGCGTTGAAAGTCTAGCGGGAGGGGGCGGGGAGCTGTTTTTT.

This clonotype was seen at least ten times. The rearrangement joins TRBV19 to TRBJ1-1, with D perhaps matching TRBD1 (5 bases). CDR3 length equals 13 residues. The V and J ends lost 7 bases and 1 base respectively, with 10 bases between them. Germline lookup yields CDR1 LNHDA and CDR2 SQIVND (reference sequence). CDR3 sequence: CASTAGKNTEAFF. DNA of the CDR3: TGTGCCAGTACTGCAGGGAAGAACACTGAAGCTTTCTTT.

The gene calls are TRBV4-1 and TRBJ1-5, with TRBD1 identical over 10 bases. Germline values: CDR1 MGHRA, CDR2 YSYEKL. With 1 base clipped from V and 6 bases from J, the junction kept 3 bases outside the gene matches. The CDR3 covers 15 residues. The CDR3 DNA reads TGCGCCAGCAGCCAAGGACAGGGGGCCATTCAGCCCCAGCATTTT. It translates to CASSQGQGAIQPQHF.

Only a few counts were recorded for this clonotype. V is TRBV15 and J is TRBJ1-3; TRBD1 is a possible D gene (6 bases). Germline loops: CDR1 LNHNV, CDR2 YYDKDF (reference sequence). This CDR3 contains 17 residues. V gave up 0 bases and J gave up 0 bases, with 12 bases separating them. The CDR3 DNA sequence: TGTGCCACCAGCAGAGACGGGACACTTTTCTCTGGAAACACCATATATTTT. Translation gives CATSRDGTLFSGNTIYF.

This clonotype was seen a handful of times. One end of the junction fails to match germline, which may point to a read error. J is TRBJ2-7 and V is TRBV7-9; D not resolved. CDR1 is SEHNR, CDR2 FQNEAQ, per germline (reference sequence). The CDR3 is 17 residues long. The CDR3 nucleotides are TGTGCCAGCAGCTTTTTGCCTATCCAGAGCAACTCCTACGAGCGGTACTTC. Encoded protein: CASSFLPIQSNSYERYF.

This clonotype was seen a handful of times. The V call is TRBV19, the J call TRBJ2-6; 10 nucleotides match TRBD1. The CDR3 is 17 residues long. J lost 0 bases, V lost 5 bases, and 4 bases had no gene match. The germline V gene has CDR1 LNHDA and CDR2 SQIVND (reference sequence). The CDR3 nucleotides are TGTGCCAGTAGTCCAAGGACAGGGGGCTCTGGGGCCAACGTCCTGACTTTC. Translating it yields CASSPRTGGSGANVLTF.

This clonotype showed up many times. The genes are TRBV6-2 or TRBV6-3 and TRBJ2-5, with D possibly being TRBD1 (6 bases). Germline V lookup: CDR1 MNHEY, CDR2 SVGEGT. V shed 6 bases and J shed 2 bases, with 13 bases lying between them. This CDR3 comprises 14 residues. The CDR3 bases are TGTGCCAGCAGGGGGGCTCTGGAACAAGAGACCCAGTACTTC. It is translated as CASRGALEQETQYF.